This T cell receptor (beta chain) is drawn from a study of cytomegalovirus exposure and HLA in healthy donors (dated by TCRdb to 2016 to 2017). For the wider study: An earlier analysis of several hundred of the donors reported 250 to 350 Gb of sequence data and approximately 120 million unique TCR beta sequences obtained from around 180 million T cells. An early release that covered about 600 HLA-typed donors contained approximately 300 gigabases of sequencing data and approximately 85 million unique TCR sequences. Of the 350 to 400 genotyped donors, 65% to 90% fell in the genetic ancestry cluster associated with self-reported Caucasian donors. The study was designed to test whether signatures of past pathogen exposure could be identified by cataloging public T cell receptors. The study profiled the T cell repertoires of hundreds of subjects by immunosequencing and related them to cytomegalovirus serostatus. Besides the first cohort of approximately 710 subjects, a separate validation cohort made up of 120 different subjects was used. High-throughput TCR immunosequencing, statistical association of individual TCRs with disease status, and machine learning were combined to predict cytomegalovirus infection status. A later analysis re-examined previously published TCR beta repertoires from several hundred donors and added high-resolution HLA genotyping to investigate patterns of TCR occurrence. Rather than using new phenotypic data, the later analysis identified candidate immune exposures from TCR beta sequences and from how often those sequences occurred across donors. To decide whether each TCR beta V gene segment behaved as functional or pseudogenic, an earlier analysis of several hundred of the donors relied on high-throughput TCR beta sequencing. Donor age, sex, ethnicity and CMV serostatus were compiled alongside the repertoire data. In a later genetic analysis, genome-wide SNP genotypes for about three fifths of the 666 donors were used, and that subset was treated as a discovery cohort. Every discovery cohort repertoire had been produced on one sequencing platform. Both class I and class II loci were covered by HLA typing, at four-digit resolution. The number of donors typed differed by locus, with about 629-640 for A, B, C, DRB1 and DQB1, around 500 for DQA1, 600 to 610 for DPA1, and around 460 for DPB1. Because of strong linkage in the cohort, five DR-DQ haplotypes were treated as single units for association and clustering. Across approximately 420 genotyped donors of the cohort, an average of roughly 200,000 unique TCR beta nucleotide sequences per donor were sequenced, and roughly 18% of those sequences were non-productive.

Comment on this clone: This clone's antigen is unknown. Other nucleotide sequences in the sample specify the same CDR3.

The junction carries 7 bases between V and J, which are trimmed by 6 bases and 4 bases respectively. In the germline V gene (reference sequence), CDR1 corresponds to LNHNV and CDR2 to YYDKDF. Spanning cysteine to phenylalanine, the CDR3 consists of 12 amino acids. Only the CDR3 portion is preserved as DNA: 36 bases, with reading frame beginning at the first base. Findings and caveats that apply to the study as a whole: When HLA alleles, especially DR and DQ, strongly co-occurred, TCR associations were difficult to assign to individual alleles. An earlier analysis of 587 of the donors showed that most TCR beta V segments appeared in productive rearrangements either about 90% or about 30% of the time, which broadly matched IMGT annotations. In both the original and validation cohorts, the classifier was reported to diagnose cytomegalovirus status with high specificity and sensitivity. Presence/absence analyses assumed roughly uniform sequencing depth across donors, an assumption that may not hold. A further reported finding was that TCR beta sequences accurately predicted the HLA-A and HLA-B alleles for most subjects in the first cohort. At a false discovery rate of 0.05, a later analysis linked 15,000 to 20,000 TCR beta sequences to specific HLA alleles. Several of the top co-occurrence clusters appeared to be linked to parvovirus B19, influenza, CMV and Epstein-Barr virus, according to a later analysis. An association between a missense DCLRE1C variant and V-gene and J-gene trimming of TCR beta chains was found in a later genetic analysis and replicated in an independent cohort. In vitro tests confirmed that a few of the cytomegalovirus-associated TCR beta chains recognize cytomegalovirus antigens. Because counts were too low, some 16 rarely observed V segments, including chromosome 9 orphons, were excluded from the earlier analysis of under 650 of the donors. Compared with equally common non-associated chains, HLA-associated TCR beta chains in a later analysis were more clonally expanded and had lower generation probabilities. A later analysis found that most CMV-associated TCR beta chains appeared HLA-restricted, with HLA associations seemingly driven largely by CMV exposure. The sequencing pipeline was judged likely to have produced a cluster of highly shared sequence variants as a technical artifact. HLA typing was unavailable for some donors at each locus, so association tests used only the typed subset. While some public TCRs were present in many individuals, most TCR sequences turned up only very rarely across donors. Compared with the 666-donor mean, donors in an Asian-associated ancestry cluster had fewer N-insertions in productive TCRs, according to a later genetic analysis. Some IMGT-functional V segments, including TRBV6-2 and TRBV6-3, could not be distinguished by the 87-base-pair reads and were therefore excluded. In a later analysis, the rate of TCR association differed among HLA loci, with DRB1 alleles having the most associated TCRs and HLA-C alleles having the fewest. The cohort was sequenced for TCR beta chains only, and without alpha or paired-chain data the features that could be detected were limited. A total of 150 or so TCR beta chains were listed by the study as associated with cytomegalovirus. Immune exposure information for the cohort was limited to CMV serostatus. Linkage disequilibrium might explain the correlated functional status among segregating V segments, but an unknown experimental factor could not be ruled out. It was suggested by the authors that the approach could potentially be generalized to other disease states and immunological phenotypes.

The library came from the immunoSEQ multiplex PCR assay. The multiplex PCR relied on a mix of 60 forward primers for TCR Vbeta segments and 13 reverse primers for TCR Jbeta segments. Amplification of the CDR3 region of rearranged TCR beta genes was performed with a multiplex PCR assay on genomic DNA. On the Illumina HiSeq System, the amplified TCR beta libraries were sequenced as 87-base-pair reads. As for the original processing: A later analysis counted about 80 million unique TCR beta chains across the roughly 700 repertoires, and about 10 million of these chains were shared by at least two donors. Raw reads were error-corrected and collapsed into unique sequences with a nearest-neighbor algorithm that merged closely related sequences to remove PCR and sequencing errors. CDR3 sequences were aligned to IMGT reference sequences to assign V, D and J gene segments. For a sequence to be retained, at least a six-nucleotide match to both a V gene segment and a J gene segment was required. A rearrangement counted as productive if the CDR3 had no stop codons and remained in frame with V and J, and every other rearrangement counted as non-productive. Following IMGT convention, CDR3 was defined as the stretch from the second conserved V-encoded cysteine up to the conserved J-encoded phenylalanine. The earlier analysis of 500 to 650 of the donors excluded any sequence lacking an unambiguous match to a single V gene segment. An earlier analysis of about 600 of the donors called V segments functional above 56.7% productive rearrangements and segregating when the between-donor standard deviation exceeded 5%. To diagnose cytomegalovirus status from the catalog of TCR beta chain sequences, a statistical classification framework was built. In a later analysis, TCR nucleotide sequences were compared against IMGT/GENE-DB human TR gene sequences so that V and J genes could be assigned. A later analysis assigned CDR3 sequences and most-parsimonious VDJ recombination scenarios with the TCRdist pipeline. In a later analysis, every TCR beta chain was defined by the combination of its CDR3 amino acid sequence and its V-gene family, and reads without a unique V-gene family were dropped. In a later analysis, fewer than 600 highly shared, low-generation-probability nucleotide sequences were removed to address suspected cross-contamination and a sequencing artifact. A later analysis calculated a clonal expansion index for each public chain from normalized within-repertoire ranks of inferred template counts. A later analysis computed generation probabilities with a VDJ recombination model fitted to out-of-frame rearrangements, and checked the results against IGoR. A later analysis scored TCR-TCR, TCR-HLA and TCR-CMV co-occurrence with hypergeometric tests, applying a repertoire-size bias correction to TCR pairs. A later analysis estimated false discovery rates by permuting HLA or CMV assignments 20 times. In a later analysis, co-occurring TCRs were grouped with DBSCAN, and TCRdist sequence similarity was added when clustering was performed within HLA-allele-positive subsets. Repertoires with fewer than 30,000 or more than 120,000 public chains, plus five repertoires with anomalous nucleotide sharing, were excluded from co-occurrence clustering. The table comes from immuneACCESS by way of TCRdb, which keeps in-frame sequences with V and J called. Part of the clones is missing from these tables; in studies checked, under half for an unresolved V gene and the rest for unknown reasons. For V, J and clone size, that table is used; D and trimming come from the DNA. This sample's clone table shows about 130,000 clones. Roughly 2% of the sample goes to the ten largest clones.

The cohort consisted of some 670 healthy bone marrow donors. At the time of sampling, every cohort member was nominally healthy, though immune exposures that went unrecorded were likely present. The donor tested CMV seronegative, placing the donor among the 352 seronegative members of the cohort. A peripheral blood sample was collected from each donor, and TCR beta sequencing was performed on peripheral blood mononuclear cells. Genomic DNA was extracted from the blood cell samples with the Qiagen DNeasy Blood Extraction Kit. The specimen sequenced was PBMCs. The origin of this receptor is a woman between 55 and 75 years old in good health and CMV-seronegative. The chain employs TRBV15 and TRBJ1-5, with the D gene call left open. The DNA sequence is TGTGCCACCAGGACAAATAATCAGCCCCAGCATTTT. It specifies CATRTNNQPQHF.